This TCR beta chain was sequenced for a study of T-cell memory formation after mild COVID-19. Study results and limitations: Prior to infection, memory already included some responding clones, suggesting cross-reactive memory joined.

TCRdb reprocessed the 5' RACE reads with MiXCR, giving one entry per CDR3 protein. The data contain fewer than 140,000 distinct CDR3 sequences, around 12% of them singletons. This clonotype was seen more than once but under ten times. The antigen remains undetermined. This CDR3 is built from 15 residues. Trimming removed 0 bases from V and 1 base from J, with 8 bases in between. The germline V gene has CDR1 SEHNR and CDR2 FQNEAQ (reference sequence). This chain connects TRBV7-9 to TRBJ2-3; maybe TRBD1 (5 bases). The TCR sequence derives from an adult woman who had mild COVID-19 (a few samples of this study predate the infection). Cell type and time point are not known. The sequencing input was PBMCs or a T cell subset sorted from them (not recorded which). Written as DNA, the CDR3 is TGTGCCAGCAGCTTAGCGGTGGGGCGCACAGATACGCAGTATTTT. Its translation: CASSLAVGRTDTQYF.